This T cell receptor beta chain was recorded in a study of siplizumab effects on memory and regulatory T cells. In the case of this clone: Its antigen is unknown.

Trimming pared 7 bases from V and 6 bases from J, leaving 20 bases between. Germline V lookup: CDR1 WSHSY, CDR2 SAAADI. The CDR3 sequence is 15 residues long. This table comes from immunoSEQ multiplex PCR, and its TCRdb copy is limited to in-frame clones, with some not included. The table records about 69,000 clones, 88% of them present only once. Overall study results and limits: Siplizumab conditions gave an average of around 70% Treg-derived mappable alloreactive CD4+ clones, versus around 27% for controls. About 75-97% of proliferating CD4+ or CD8+ clones had no assignable naive or memory phenotype.

The clonotype comes from a human donor in good health. The specimen sequenced was Tregs sorted from blood. The genes are TRBV10-2 and TRBJ2-3, with a tentative D call TRBD2 (5 bases). As DNA, the CDR3 is TGCGCCAGCAACAGCATCCAGCGGTTTTTGGATACGCAGTATTTT. Translation gives CASNSIQRFLDTQYF.